This T cell receptor beta chain was recorded in a study of OX40 agonist ivuxolimab in advanced cancers. Some clones are missing from TCRdb's copy, which holds only in-frame ones; the method was immunoSEQ multiplex PCR. The sample has some 70,000 clones; 75% to 90% are singletons. The V end was cut by 0 bases, the J end by 3 bases, with 14 bases between. There are 16 residues in the CDR3. Germline CDR1 reads LNHNV; CDR2 reads YYDKDF (reference sequence). J is TRBJ1-1 and V is TRBV15, with D maybe TRBD1 (5 bases). This sequence originates from an adult with an advanced solid tumor such as melanoma, head and neck, liver or kidney cancer. The input for sequencing was CD4+ or CD8+ T cells sorted from blood, taken in a trial of the OX40 agonist ivuxolimab. Here the CDR3 DNA reads TGTGCCACCAGCAGAGATAGGGGCAGGGCTGACACTGAAGCTTTCTTT. Protein product: CATSRDRGRADTEAFF.